These T cell receptor beta chains were read from a single sample in a study of identical twins. One entry per CDR3 protein results from TCRdb running MiXCR on the 5' RACE reads. The data show about 460,000 distinct CDR3 sequences, 12% to 15% seen once. The sample also formed part of further work on yellow fever vaccine responses in identical twins.

Sequencing was carried out using CD4+ T cells sorted from blood. The origin of the receptors is a woman between 18 and 29 years old in good health. Both conserved end residues are part of each CDR3. A D gene is named only where the DNA matches it firmly. Where a row states a size, it is once, few, many or the class of an expanded clone; other rows omit it.

d_gene: .
v_gene: TRBV20-1
j_gene: TRBJ2-4
abundance: .
CDR3aa: CSGGPDIQYF
CDR3nt: TGCAGTGGTGGGCCAGACATTCAGTACTTC

d_gene: TRBD1
v_gene: TRBV2
j_gene: TRBJ1-1
abundance: .
CDR3aa: CASSETGAGSAEAFF
CDR3nt: TGTGCCAGCAGTGAAACAGGGGCAGGGAGCGCTGAAGCTTTCTTT

d_gene: TRBD1
v_gene: TRBV4-3
j_gene: TRBJ2-7
abundance: once
CDR3aa: CASSQGQTGAYEQYF
CDR3nt: TGCGCCAGCAGCCAGGGGCAAACAGGGGCCTACGAGCAGTACTTC

d_gene: .
v_gene: TRBV6-5
j_gene: TRBJ2-7
abundance: few
CDR3aa: CASSYSIRGKGSYEQYF
CDR3nt: TGTGCCAGCAGTTACTCCATCCGGGGAAAAGGGTCCTACGAGCAGTACTTC

d_gene: .
v_gene: TRBV7-8
j_gene: TRBJ1-2
abundance: .
CDR3aa: CASSFGGGGYGYTF
CDR3nt: TGTGCCAGCAGCTTCGGGGGGGGTGGCTATGGCTACACCTTC

d_gene: .
v_gene: TRBV11-2
j_gene: TRBJ2-1
abundance: .
CDR3aa: CASNKIQVTSYTTYNEQFF
CDR3nt: TGTGCCAGCAACAAGATACAGGTCACCTCGTATACAACCTACAATGAGCAGTTCTTC

d_gene: TRBD2
v_gene: TRBV20-1
j_gene: TRBJ2-7
abundance: .
CDR3aa: CSAPRWGGNGDEQYF
CDR3nt: TGCAGTGCCCCGCGCTGGGGGGGGAACGGGGACGAGCAGTACTTC

d_gene: TRBD1
v_gene: TRBV24-1
j_gene: TRBJ2-3
abundance: .
CDR3aa: CATSGTGGTDTQYF
CDR3nt: TGTGCCACCAGTGGAACAGGGGGCACAGATACGCAGTATTTT

d_gene: TRBD2
v_gene: TRBV20-1
j_gene: TRBJ2-7
abundance: few
CDR3aa: CSAGEGFPYEQYF
CDR3nt: TGCAGTGCCGGGGAGGGGTTTCCCTACGAGCAGTACTTC

d_gene: .
v_gene: TRBV25-1
j_gene: TRBJ2-2
abundance: few
CDR3aa: CASRMGGAPNTGELFF
CDR3nt: TGTGCCAGCAGGATGGGGGGGGCCCCGAACACCGGGGAGCTGTTTTTT

d_gene: .
v_gene: TRBV6-6
j_gene: TRBJ2-3
abundance: few
CDR3aa: CASSFRSKTQYF
CDR3nt: TGTGCCAGCAGTTTCAGAAGTAAGACGCAGTATTTT

d_gene: TRBD1
v_gene: TRBV11-2
j_gene: TRBJ2-1
abundance: many
CDR3aa: CASSLGSGQGRDEQFF
CDR3nt: TGTGCCAGCAGCTTAGGTTCGGGACAGGGGAGGGATGAGCAGTTCTTC

d_gene: TRBD2
v_gene: TRBV10-3
j_gene: TRBJ2-3
abundance: few
CDR3aa: CAISESMAGGPGTDTQYF
CDR3nt: TGTGCCATCAGTGAGTCGATGGCGGGAGGGCCCGGCACAGATACGCAGTATTTT

d_gene: .
v_gene: TRBV19
j_gene: TRBJ1-1
abundance: .
CDR3aa: CASSPFGTHVDTEAFF
CDR3nt: TGTGCCAGTAGTCCCTTCGGGACCCATGTAGACACTGAAGCTTTCTTT

d_gene: TRBD2
v_gene: TRBV5-1
j_gene: TRBJ2-3
abundance: few
CDR3aa: CASSLRLAGGADTQYF
CDR3nt: TGCGCCAGCAGCTTGAGGCTAGCGGGGGGCGCAGATACGCAGTATTTT

d_gene: TRBD1
v_gene: TRBV6-1
j_gene: TRBJ2-1
abundance: few
CDR3aa: CASSRDRGRVEQFF
CDR3nt: TGTGCCAGCAGTCGGGACAGGGGGCGCGTTGAGCAGTTCTTC

d_gene: .
v_gene: TRBV6-5
j_gene: TRBJ2-5
abundance: .
CDR3aa: CASSYLGGAEGQETQYF
CDR3nt: TGTGCCAGCAGTTACTTAGGGGGGGCGGAGGGTCAAGAGACCCAGTACTTC

d_gene: .
v_gene: TRBV3-1
j_gene: TRBJ2-1
abundance: many
CDR3aa: CASGGDYNEQFF
CDR3nt: TGTGCCAGCGGAGGAGATTACAATGAGCAGTTCTTC

d_gene: TRBD2
v_gene: TRBV5-5
j_gene: TRBJ2-2
abundance: few
CDR3aa: CASSLGLAGRGPGELFF
CDR3nt: TGTGCCAGCAGCTTGGGACTAGCGGGGAGGGGACCCGGGGAGCTGTTTTTT

d_gene: .
v_gene: TRBV7-9
j_gene: TRBJ2-3
abundance: .
CDR3aa: CASSLASGHSTDTQYF
CDR3nt: TGTGCCAGCAGCTTAGCTTCAGGGCACTCCACAGATACGCAGTATTTT

d_gene: .
v_gene: TRBV7-2
j_gene: TRBJ1-1
abundance: few
CDR3aa: CASSSVAAAEAFF
CDR3nt: TGTGCCAGCAGTAGCGTCGCGGCAGCCGAAGCTTTCTTT

d_gene: TRBD2
v_gene: TRBV5-1
j_gene: TRBJ2-1
abundance: few
CDR3aa: CASSGLAGGNNEQFF
CDR3nt: TGCGCCAGTTCGGGACTAGCGGGAGGGAACAATGAGCAGTTCTTC

d_gene: .
v_gene: TRBV20-1
j_gene: TRBJ2-7
abundance: .
CDR3aa: CSAATRTSSYEQYF
CDR3nt: TGCAGTGCGGCGACTAGGACTTCCTCCTACGAGCAGTACTTC

d_gene: .
v_gene: TRBV12-3/TRBV12-4
j_gene: TRBJ1-6
abundance: few
CDR3aa: CASSLKEGSPLHF
CDR3nt: TGTGCCAGCAGTTTAAAGGAGGGTTCACCCCTCCACTTT

d_gene: .
v_gene: TRBV5-1
j_gene: TRBJ2-1
abundance: few
CDR3aa: CASSLGFPNEQFF
CDR3nt: TGCGCCAGCAGCTTGGGATTTCCCAATGAGCAGTTCTTC

d_gene: TRBD1
v_gene: TRBV12-3/TRBV12-4
j_gene: TRBJ1-2
abundance: .
CDR3aa: CASSLVGPGGGYTF
CDR3nt: TGTGCCAGCAGTTTAGTTGGGCCAGGGGGAGGCTACACCTTC

d_gene: TRBD1
v_gene: TRBV12-3/TRBV12-4
j_gene: TRBJ2-2
abundance: .
CDR3aa: CASSGQGAITGELFF
CDR3nt: TGTGCCAGCAGCGGACAGGGGGCGATCACCGGGGAGCTGTTTTTT

d_gene: TRBD2
v_gene: TRBV2
j_gene: TRBJ2-1
abundance: .
CDR3aa: CASSEASGVQTTYNEQFF
CDR3nt: TGTGCCAGCAGTGAAGCTAGCGGGGTCCAAACAACCTACAATGAGCAGTTCTTC

d_gene: TRBD2
v_gene: TRBV9
j_gene: TRBJ2-2
abundance: few
CDR3aa: CASSVATSGVAGELFF
CDR3nt: TGTGCCAGCAGCGTGGCTACTAGCGGGGTCGCCGGGGAGCTGTTTTTT

d_gene: .
v_gene: TRBV20-1
j_gene: TRBJ2-7
abundance: .
CDR3aa: CSASAGPYEQYF
CDR3nt: TGCAGTGCTAGTGCAGGACCCTACGAGCAGTACTTC

d_gene: .
v_gene: TRBV10-3
j_gene: TRBJ2-7
abundance: .
CDR3aa: CAISPQGSAYEQYF
CDR3nt: TGTGCCATCAGTCCACAGGGTTCGGCCTACGAGCAGTACTTC

d_gene: .
v_gene: TRBV10-3
j_gene: TRBJ2-1
abundance: few
CDR3aa: CAISPTTPLEQFF
CDR3nt: TGTGCCATCAGCCCGACTACCCCACTGGAGCAGTTCTTC

d_gene: .
v_gene: TRBV20-1
j_gene: TRBJ2-3
abundance: .
CDR3aa: CRASVRIQDTQYF
CDR3nt: TGCAGGGCTTCGGTGCGCATACAAGATACGCAGTATTTT